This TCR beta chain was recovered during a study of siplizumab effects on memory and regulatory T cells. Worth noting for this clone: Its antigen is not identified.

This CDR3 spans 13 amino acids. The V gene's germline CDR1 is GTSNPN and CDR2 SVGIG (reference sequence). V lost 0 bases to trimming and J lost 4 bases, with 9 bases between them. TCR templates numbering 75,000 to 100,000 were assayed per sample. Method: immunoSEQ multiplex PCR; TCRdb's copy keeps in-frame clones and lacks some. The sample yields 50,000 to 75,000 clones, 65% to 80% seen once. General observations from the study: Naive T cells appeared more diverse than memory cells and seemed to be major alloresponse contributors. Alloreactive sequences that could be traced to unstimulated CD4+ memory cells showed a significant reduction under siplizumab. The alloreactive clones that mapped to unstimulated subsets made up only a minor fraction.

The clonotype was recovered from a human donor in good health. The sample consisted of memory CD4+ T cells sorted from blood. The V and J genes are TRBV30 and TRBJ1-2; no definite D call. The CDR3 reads CAWSVQGSYGYTF. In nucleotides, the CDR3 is TGTGCCTGGAGTGTACAAGGGAGCTATGGCTACACCTTC.